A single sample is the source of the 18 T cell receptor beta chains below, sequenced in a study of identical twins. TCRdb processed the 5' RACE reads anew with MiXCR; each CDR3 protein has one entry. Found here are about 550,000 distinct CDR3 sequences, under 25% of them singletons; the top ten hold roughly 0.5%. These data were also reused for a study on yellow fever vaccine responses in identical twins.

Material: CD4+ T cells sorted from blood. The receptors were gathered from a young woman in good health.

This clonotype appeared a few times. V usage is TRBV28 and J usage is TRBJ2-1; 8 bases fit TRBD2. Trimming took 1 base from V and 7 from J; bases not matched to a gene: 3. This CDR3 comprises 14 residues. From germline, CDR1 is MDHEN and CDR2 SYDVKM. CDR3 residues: CASSLFGTSNEQFF. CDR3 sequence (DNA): TGTGCCAGCAGTTTATTTGGGACTAGTAATGAGCAGTTCTTC.

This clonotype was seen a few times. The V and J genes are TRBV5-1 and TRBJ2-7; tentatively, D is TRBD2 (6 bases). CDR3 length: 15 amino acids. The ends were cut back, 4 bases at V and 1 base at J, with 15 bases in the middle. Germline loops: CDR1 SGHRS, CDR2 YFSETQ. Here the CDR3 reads CASSHGRGLSYEQYF. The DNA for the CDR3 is TGCGCCAGCAGCCATGGACGGGGGTTATCCTACGAGCAGTACTTC.

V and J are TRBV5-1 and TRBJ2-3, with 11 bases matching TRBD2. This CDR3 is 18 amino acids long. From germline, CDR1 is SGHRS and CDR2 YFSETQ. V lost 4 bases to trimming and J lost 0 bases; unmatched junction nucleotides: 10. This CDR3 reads CASSRVPSGRSSTDTQYF. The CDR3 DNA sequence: TGCGCCAGCAGCAGAGTACCTAGCGGGAGGTCTAGCACAGATACGCAGTATTTT.

CDR3 sequence reads: CASKKDGGDEQFF. CDR3 nucleotides: TGTGCCAGCAAAAAGGACGGAGGCGATGAGCAGTTCTTC. The chain couples TRBV27 to TRBJ2-1; D might be TRBD2 (5 bases). CDR1 MNHEY and CDR2 SMNVEV come from the germline V gene (reference sequence). The CDR3 consists of 13 residues. Trimming took 7 bases from V and 8 from J, leaving 15 bases between them.

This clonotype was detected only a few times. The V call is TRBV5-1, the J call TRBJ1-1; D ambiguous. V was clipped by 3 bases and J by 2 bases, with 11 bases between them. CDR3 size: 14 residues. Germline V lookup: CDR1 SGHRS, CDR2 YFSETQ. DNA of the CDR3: TGCGCCAGCAGCTGGGAAGGGTCAAACACTGAAGCTTTCTTT. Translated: CASSWEGSNTEAFF.

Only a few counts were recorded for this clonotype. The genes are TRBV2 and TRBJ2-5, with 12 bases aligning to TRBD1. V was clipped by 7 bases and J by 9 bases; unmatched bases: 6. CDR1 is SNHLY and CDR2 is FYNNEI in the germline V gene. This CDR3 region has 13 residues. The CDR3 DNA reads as TGTGCCAGCAAGGGGACAGGGGGCTTCGCCCAGTACTTC. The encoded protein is CASKGTGGFAQYF.

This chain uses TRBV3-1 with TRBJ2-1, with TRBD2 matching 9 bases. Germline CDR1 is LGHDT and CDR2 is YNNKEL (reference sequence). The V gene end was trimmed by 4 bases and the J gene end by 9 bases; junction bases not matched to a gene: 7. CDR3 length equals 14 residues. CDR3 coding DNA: TGTGCCAGCAGCCTGGGACTAGCTTTGGTTGAGCAGTTCTTC. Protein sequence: CASSLGLALVEQFF.

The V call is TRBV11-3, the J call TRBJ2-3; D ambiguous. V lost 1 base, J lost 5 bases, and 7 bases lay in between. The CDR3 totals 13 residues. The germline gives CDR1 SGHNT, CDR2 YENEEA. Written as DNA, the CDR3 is TGTGCCAGCAGCTTAGGCCGGTTAGATACGCAGTATTTT. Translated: CASSLGRLDTQYF.

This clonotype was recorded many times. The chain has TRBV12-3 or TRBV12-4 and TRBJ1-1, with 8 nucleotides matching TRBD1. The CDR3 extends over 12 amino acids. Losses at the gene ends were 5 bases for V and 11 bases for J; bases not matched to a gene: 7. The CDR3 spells CASSRQGTGAFF. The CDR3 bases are TGTGCCAGCAGTCGACAGGGGACGGGGGCTTTCTTT.

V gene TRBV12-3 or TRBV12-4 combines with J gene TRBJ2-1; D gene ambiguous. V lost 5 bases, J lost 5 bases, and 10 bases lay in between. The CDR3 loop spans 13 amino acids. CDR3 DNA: TGTGCCAGCAGTCCTCCCGAGCACAATGAGCAGTTCTTC. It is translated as CASSPPEHNEQFF.

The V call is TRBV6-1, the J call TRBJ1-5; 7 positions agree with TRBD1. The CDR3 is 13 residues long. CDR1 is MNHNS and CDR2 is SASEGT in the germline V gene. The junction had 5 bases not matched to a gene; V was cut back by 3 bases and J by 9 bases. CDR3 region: CASSERGLRPQHF. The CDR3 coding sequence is TGTGCCAGCAGTGAGAGGGGGCTCCGGCCCCAGCATTTT.

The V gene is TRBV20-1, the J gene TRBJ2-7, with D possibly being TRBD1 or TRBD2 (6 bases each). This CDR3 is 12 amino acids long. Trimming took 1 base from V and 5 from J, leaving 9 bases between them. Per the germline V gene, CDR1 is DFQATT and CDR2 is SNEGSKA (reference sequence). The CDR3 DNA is TGCAGTGCTAGAGGAGGGGGGCACGAGCAGTACGTC. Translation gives CSARGGGHEQYV.

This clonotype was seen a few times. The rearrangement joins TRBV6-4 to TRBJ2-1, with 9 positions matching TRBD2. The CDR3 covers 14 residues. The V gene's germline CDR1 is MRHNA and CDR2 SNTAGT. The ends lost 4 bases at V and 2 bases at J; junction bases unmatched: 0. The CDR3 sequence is CASSASGTYNEQFF. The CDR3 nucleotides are TGTGCCAGCAGTGCTAGCGGGACCTACAATGAGCAGTTCTTC.

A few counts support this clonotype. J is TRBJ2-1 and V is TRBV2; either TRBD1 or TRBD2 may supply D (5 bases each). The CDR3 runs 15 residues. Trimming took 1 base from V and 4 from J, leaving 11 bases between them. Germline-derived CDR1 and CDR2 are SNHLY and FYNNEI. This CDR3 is CASSEEGDHYNEQFF. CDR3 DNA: TGTGCCAGCAGTGAAGAAGGGGACCATTACAATGAGCAGTTCTTC.

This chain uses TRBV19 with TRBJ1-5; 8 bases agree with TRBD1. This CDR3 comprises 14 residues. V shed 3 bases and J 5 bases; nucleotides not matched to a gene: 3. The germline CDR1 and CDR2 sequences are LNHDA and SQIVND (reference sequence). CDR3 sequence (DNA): TGTGCCAGTAGTATCAGGGGGCTTGATCAGCCCCAGCATTTT. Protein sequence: CASSIRGLDQPQHF.

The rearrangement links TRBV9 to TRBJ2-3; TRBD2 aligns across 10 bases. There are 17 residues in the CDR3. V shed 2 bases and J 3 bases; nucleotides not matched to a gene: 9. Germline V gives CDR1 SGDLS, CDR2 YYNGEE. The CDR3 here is CASSVRSGGAGTDTQYF. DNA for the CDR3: TGTGCCAGCAGCGTTAGAAGCGGGGGGGCCGGAACAGATACGCAGTATTTT.

CDR3 DNA sequence: TGCGCCAGCAGCGAGGGGACAGGAAACACCATATATTTT. It specifies CASSEGTGNTIYF. The genes are TRBV5-1 and TRBJ1-3; perhaps TRBD1 as D (6 bases). With 4 bases removed from V and 4 bases from J, the gap between germline ends came to 9 bases. Looked up from germline, CDR1 is SGHRS and CDR2 is YFSETQ. The CDR3 length is 13 residues.

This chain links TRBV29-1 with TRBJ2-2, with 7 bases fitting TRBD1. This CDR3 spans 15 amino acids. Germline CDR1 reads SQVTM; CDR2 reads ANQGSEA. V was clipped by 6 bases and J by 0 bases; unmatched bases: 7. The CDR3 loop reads CSVVTGQPNTGELFF. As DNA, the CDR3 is TGCAGCGTGGTGACGGGACAGCCGAACACCGGGGAGCTGTTTTTT.